The 27 T cell receptor beta chains listed next were all sequenced from one sample in a study of blood T cell repertoires in COVID-19. Assay: immunoSEQ multiplex PCR; the TCRdb copy retains only in-frame clones and omits some. The sample includes some 100,000 clones, roughly 87% seen only once; the top ten take 7% to 9%. Sequences were obtained from peripheral blood. These receptor sequences come from a man aged 25-45 years in a cohort sampled during active COVID-19.

The chain is built from TRBV5-4 and TRBJ2-3; no firm D call. Germline loops: CDR1 SGHNT, CDR2 YYREEE (reference sequence). V lost 2 bases and J lost 2, with 12 bases in between. This CDR3 comprises 15 residues. The CDR3 bases are TGTGCCAGCAGCTTTCGTGCTAGAGACACAGATACGCAGTATTTT. As protein: CASSFRARDTDTQYF.

This chain links TRBV4-1 with TRBJ1-1, with D possibly being TRBD1 (5 bases). Trimming shortened V by 4 bases and J by 1 base, and 10 bases separated the two germline ends. Germline V gene lookup returns CDR1 MGHRA and CDR2 YSYEKL. This CDR3 spans 14 amino acids. The CDR3 loop is CASSLWDWNTEAFF. The CDR3 DNA reads as TGCGCCAGCAGCCTTTGGGACTGGAACACTGAAGCTTTCTTT.

CDR3 sequence: CSAPRVKEAFF. The CDR3 DNA sequence: TGCAGTGCTCCCAGGGTTAAGGAAGCTTTCTTT. The chain is built from TRBV20-1 and TRBJ1-1; tentatively, D is TRBD1 (5 bases). Germline CDR1 reads DFQATT; CDR2 reads SNEGSKA (reference sequence). This CDR3 has 11 amino acids. Trimming took off 5 bases at V and 8 bases at J, with 12 bases between the two ends.

This sequence joins TRBV6-2 or TRBV6-3 and TRBJ2-5; 7 bases are a match to TRBD1. The CDR3 has 16 amino acids. V gave up 3 bases and J gave up 5 bases; unmatched junction bases: 12. CDR1 and CDR2 from the germline V gene are MNHEY and SVGEGT. DNA of the CDR3: TGTGCCAGCAGTTATACGACAGGGATAGGTGAGGAGACCCAGTACTTC. It specifies CASSYTTGIGEETQYF.

V and J are TRBV29-1 and TRBJ2-3; no clear D gene. Trimming stripped 3 bases from V and 4 bases from J, with 11 bases between. Germline V CDR1 and CDR2: SQVTM, ANQGSEA. The CDR3 covers 13 residues. CDR3 amino acids: CSVDVPGPDTQYF. The CDR3 DNA sequence: TGCAGCGTTGACGTCCCTGGGCCAGATACGCAGTATTTT.

This clone occurred a few times. This CDR3 reads CASSHATVYGYTF. The CDR3 DNA sequence: TGTGCCAGCAGCCACGCGACAGTCTATGGCTACACCTTC. The chain employs TRBV7-9 and TRBJ1-2, with D tentatively TRBD1 (5 bases). Trimming pared 5 bases from V and 4 bases from J, leaving 11 bases between. Germline V gene data show CDR1 as SEHNR and CDR2 as FQNEAQ (reference sequence). The CDR3 length is 13 residues.

The chain is built from TRBV7-9 and TRBJ2-5; 9 bases map to TRBD1. The CDR3 has 16 amino acids. The V gene end was trimmed by 3 bases and the J gene end by 2 bases; junction bases not matched to a gene: 7. The V gene's germline CDR1 is SEHNR and CDR2 FQNEAQ (reference sequence). CDR3 DNA: TGTGCCAGCAGCTTGGGGGTAGGACAGGGGCAAGAGACCCAGTACTTC. This sequence encodes CASSLGVGQGQETQYF.

The rearrangement uses TRBV27 and TRBJ1-6, with 8 bases aligning to TRBD1. With V trimmed by 6 bases and J by 9 bases, 4 bases remained unmatched. From germline, CDR1 is MNHEY and CDR2 SMNVEV (reference sequence). The CDR3 contains 13 residues. CDR3 sequence (DNA): TGTGCCAGCAGACAGGGGGGGGGTTCACCCCTCCACTTT. Its translation: CASRQGGGSPLHF.

V usage is TRBV2 and J usage is TRBJ1-6; D unresolved. Germline V gives CDR1 SNHLY, CDR2 FYNNEI. V lost 7 bases and J lost 12, with 10 bases in between. This CDR3 has 11 amino acids. The CDR3 DNA is TGTGCCAGCACCCTGGGAGGACCCCTCCACTTT. The encoded protein is CASTLGGPLHF.

The chain links TRBV9 to TRBJ1-2; no reliable D call. The CDR3 runs 12 residues. Germline CDR1 SGDLS, CDR2 YYNGEE. Between the trimmed V and J ends, which lost 0 bases and 9 bases, there was a span of 9 bases. The CDR3 DNA follows: TGTGCCAGCAGCGTAGGGTCCTGGCGCTACACCTTC. This sequence encodes CASSVGSWRYTF.

This clone turned up a few times. V and J are TRBV9 and TRBJ1-5, with 10 bases identical to TRBD1. The germline V gene has CDR1 SGDLS and CDR2 YYNGEE. V dropped 0 bases and J dropped 0; count of bases not matched to a gene: 6. The CDR3 sequence is 18 residues long. The CDR3 region is CASSVGTGGKYSNQPQHF. CDR3 in DNA: TGTGCCAGCAGCGTAGGGACAGGGGGGAAATATAGCAATCAGCCCCAGCATTTT.

This clone was seen only a few times. The chain carries TRBV30 and TRBJ1-5; the match to TRBD1 covers 9 bases. Germline CDR1 GTSNPN, CDR2 SVGIG (reference sequence). The CDR3 totals 15 residues. The V gene end was trimmed by 0 bases and the J gene end by 7 bases; junction bases not matched to a gene: 7. As DNA, the CDR3 is TGTGCCTGGAGTGTAACAGGGGGCGCAGGACAGCCCCAGCATTTT. Translating gives CAWSVTGGAGQPQHF.

The chain recombines TRBV18 with TRBJ1-1; D unresolved. The germline CDR1 and CDR2 sequences are KGHSH and LQKENI. The CDR3 has 15 amino acids. V lost 1 base to trimming and J lost 0 bases, with 9 bases between them. The CDR3 DNA reads TGTGCCAGCTCACCACGAGGGATTATGAACACTGAAGCTTTCTTT. Translation gives CASSPRGIMNTEAFF.

The chain has TRBV3-1 (or the pseudogene TRBV3-2) and TRBJ1-5, with unresolved D. In germline, CDR1 is LGHDT, CDR2 YNNKEL (reference sequence). Trimming took off 4 bases at V and 4 bases at J, with 17 bases between the two ends. This CDR3 region has 16 residues. CDR3 amino acids: CASSPRSTVANQPQHF. The CDR3 DNA is TGTGCCAGCAGCCCCAGAAGTACAGTTGCTAATCAGCCCCAGCATTTT.

This chain joins TRBV19 and TRBJ2-7, with 7 positions matching TRBD2. This CDR3 is built from 16 residues. Per germline, CDR1 LNHDA and CDR2 SQIVND (reference sequence). Germline trimming cut 10 bases from V and 6 bases from J; bases unmatched to any gene: 21. The CDR3 region is CATSTTGGSPLREQYF. The CDR3 nucleotides read TGTGCCACCTCAACGACTGGCGGGAGCCCCCTACGCGAGCAGTACTTC.

This clone appeared a single time. The genes are TRBV4-1 and TRBJ1-2; 7 bases line up with TRBD1. CDR3 size: 14 residues. The ends lost 4 bases at V and 4 bases at J; junction bases unmatched: 6. Germline V CDR1 and CDR2: MGHRA, YSYEKL. CDR3 in amino acids: CASSLGQAGYGYTF. For the CDR3, the DNA is TGCGCCAGCAGCCTTGGACAGGCGGGCTATGGCTACACCTTC.

The gene calls are TRBV2 and TRBJ2-7; 9 bases agree with TRBD1. In germline, CDR1 is SNHLY, CDR2 FYNNEI. V lost 6 bases, J lost 4 bases, and 13 bases stayed unmatched. This CDR3 spans 16 amino acids. The DNA for the CDR3 is TGTGCCAGCAGGGACCTCCCGGGACAGGGCCTATACGAGCAGTACTTC. This encodes CASRDLPGQGLYEQYF.

The genes are TRBV7-2 and TRBJ2-7, with D maybe TRBD2 (5 bases). Per germline, CDR1 SGHTA and CDR2 FQGNSA. The CDR3 runs 12 residues. V shed 5 bases and J shed 5 bases, with 10 bases lying between them. The CDR3 DNA reads as TGTGCCAGCAGCCAGGACTGGCACGAGCAGTACTTC. Its translation is CASSQDWHEQYF.

The chain combines TRBV19 with TRBJ2-7, with TRBD2 as a possible D gene (6 bases). Trimming pared 7 bases from V and 3 bases from J, leaving 22 bases between. The germline V gene has CDR1 LNHDA and CDR2 SQIVND (reference sequence). This CDR3 comprises 16 residues. CDR3 DNA: TGTGCCAGTATGGTTTCGTCGGGTAGCGGTCTCTACGAGCAGTACTTC. It codes for CASMVSSGSGLYEQYF.

The chain has TRBV19 and TRBJ2-1; a possible D gene is TRBD2 (6 bases). The V and J ends lost 7 bases and 0 bases respectively, with 13 bases between them. Germline V gene data show CDR1 as LNHDA and CDR2 as SQIVND (reference sequence). The CDR3 spans 15 residues. This CDR3 is CASKGPGDSYNEQFF. The CDR3 DNA sequence: TGTGCCAGTAAAGGACCGGGGGACTCCTACAATGAGCAGTTCTTC.

This chain uses TRBV7-9 with TRBJ1-2, with D tentatively TRBD1 (6 bases). CDR3 length equals 14 residues. With 5 bases removed from V and 3 bases from J, the gap between germline ends came to 13 bases. Germline loops: CDR1 SEHNR, CDR2 FQNEAQ (reference sequence). This chain's CDR3 is CASSQGRNYYGYTF. Written as DNA, the CDR3 is TGTGCCAGCAGCCAGGGGCGTAACTACTATGGCTACACCTTC.

The V gene is TRBV5-1, the J gene TRBJ1-6, with 10 bases fitting TRBD1. The trim removed 4 bases at V and 7 bases at J, leaving 14 bases unmatched. From germline, CDR1 is SGHRS and CDR2 YFSETQ. The length of the CDR3 is 18 residues. The CDR3 loop is CASSLNPTGTGENSPLHF. As DNA, the CDR3 is TGCGCCAGCAGCCTAAACCCTACTGGGACAGGGGAAAATTCACCCCTCCACTTT.

This chain joins TRBV6-5 and TRBJ2-3; 10 positions agree with TRBD1. Germline loops: CDR1 MNHEY, CDR2 SVGAGI. CDR3 length: 16 residues. The ends lost 0 bases at V and 3 bases at J; junction bases unmatched: 3. CDR3 in amino acids: CASSYSGQGRTDTQYF. The CDR3, as DNA: TGTGCCAGCAGTTACTCGGGACAGGGGAGGACAGATACGCAGTATTTT.

The V call is TRBV7-9, the J call TRBJ2-3; TRBD2 agrees at 9 bases. The length of the CDR3 is 15 residues. Germline V lookup: CDR1 SEHNR, CDR2 FQNEAQ (reference sequence). The V and J ends lost 6 bases and 6 bases, in that order; junction bases with no gene match: 10. The CDR3 DNA reads as TGTGCCAGCAGTCGTTCTAGCGGGGACGCTGATACGCAGTATTTT. Residues: CASSRSSGDADTQYF.

This clone appeared once. V is TRBV28 and J is TRBJ1-4; unclear D gene. V lost 3 bases and J lost 6, with 2 bases in between. The CDR3 totals 11 residues. Germline-derived CDR1 and CDR2 are MDHEN and SYDVKM. For the CDR3, the DNA is TGTGCCAGCAGTTTCGATGAAAAACTGTTTTTT. It yields the protein CASSFDEKLFF.

V and J are TRBV4-1 and TRBJ1-1; 9 positions match TRBD1. The V gene end was trimmed by 1 base and the J gene end by 0 bases; junction bases not matched to a gene: 6. This CDR3 is built from 17 residues. Germline CDR1 is MGHRA and CDR2 is YSYEKL. The DNA for the CDR3 is TGCGCCAGCAGCCAAGGCGGACAGGGGCGGATGAACACTGAAGCTTTCTTT. The encoded protein is CASSQGGQGRMNTEAFF.

The chain combines TRBV30 with TRBJ1-2, with D hard to call. The ends were cut back, 4 bases at V and 0 bases at J, with 6 bases in the middle. The V gene's germline CDR1 is GTSNPN and CDR2 SVGIG (reference sequence). The CDR3 runs to 12 residues. CDR3 bases: TGTGCCTGGACTGCGGCTAACTATGGCTACACCTTC. This encodes CAWTAANYGYTF. Full variable domain (outside the CDR3, taken from reference TRBV30 and TRBJ1-2): SQTIHQWPATLVQPVGSPLSLECTVEGTSNPNLYWYRQAAGRGLQLLFYSVGIGQISSEVPQNLSASRPQDRQFILSSKKLLLSDSGFYLCAWTAANYGYTFGSGTRLTVV.